The clone carrying this TCR beta chain came up a few times. The record originates from a study of blood T cells in healthy people across ages. About the research overall: Capture via template switching afforded approximately one barcoded beta molecule per two T cells.

PCR was performed a second time for about 6 to 11 cycles using a sample-barcoded 5' primer and a J-beta primer mix. TCRdb independently ran MiXCR on the 5' RACE reads; one entry per CDR3 protein. The sample has some 1.4 million distinct CDR3 sequences, around 42% seen once; the top ten hold less than 8%. The CDR3 runs to 16 residues. Germline values: CDR1 LNHNV, CDR2 YYDKDF (reference sequence). The germline V and J ends were trimmed by 0 bases and 3 bases, with 12 bases remaining between them. The source of this sequence is a woman aged 18-35 years in good health. Sequencing was done on a sample of blood. J is TRBJ2-4 and V is TRBV15; D gene unclear. CDR3 amino acids: CATSRDDTGLKNIQYF. CDR3 sequence (DNA): TGTGCCACCAGCAGAGATGACACCGGGCTCAAAAACATTCAGTACTTC.